Sequencing of this T cell receptor (beta chain) was carried out in a study of OX40 agonist ivuxolimab in advanced cancers. A note on the overall study: Ivuxolimab, which targeted the costimulatory receptor OX40 (CD134), was an agonistic, fully human IgG2 monoclonal antibody. The paper describes the monotherapy dose-escalation part (N of about 47 patients) of the phase I trial of ivuxolimab. Partial responses occurred in three dose-escalation patients, of whom one had hepatocellular carcinoma and two had cutaneous melanoma. Intravenous ivuxolimab was administered to patients every 2 weeks at six dose levels: 0.01, 0.1, 0.3, 1.5, 3 and 10 mg/kg. Among the 50 to 55 dose-escalation patients, about 20 had hepatocellular carcinoma, roughly 15 melanoma, 9 renal cell carcinoma and 9 head and neck cancer. The purpose of peripheral TCRbeta sequencing was to test whether ivuxolimab changed TCR sequence diversity and led to clonal T-cell expansion. In the dose-escalation cohort, 65% to 85% of patients were male, and the mean age was 60 years with a range of about 20 to 79. Prior anti-PD-1, anti-PD-L1 or anti-CTLA-4 therapy was permitted, and checkpoint inhibitors had been received by less than 45% of dose-escalation patients. Overall study outcomes, separate from this receptor: The antigen specificity of the peripheral T cells that underwent clonal expansion was not determined. After ivuxolimab, more expanded clones were found on average in CD8+ T cells than in CD4+ T cells. Low levels of normalized T-cell clonal expansion were also seen in some patients who did not respond. At doses from 0.1 to 3.0 mg/kg, clonal expansion was seen in both CD4+ and CD8+ blood T cells between baseline and week 6. In the 0.1-3.0 mg/kg groups, partial responders were among the patients with the lowest normalized peripheral clonal expansion, particularly in CD8+ T cells.

In the case of this clone: There is no known antigen for this receptor. Qualities for individual bases were not recorded, and no much larger clone is one base off.

The trial excluded patients who had a history of autoimmune disease or who were on systemic immunosuppression. In every dose cohort, peripheral blood was drawn for TCR sequencing at baseline, cycle 4 day 1, and cycle 7 day 1. The samples were taken from a phase I, first-in-human, multicenter, open-label dose-escalation trial of ivuxolimab. Adults with locally advanced or metastatic melanoma, renal cell, hepatocellular, or head and neck squamous cell carcinoma were enrolled in the trial. Before TCR sequencing, CD4+ T cells and CD8+ T cells were sorted from peripheral blood as separate populations. V loses 5 bases at its end and J loses 5 bases; junction bases beyond the gene matches: 7. The germline V gene (reference sequence) supplies CDR1 LNHDA and CDR2 SQIVND. The CDR3 contains 15 residues, cysteine and phenylalanine counted. The DNA shown is the 45-base CDR3, in frame from base 1. For sequencing of the TCRbeta CDR3 region, genomic DNA was extracted from the sorted cells. The immunoSEQ Assay was used to sequence the TCRbeta CDR3 regions. Here the immuneACCESS table is served through TCRdb, limited to in-frame sequences with V and J called. Missing clones are a known gap in these copies; in checked studies unresolved V genes cover under half, and the rest lacks a known reason. Recorded for this sample are approximately 96,000 clones; 90% of them occurred a single time. The ten largest clones capture about 1.5% of the sample.

The source is an adult with an advanced solid tumor such as melanoma, head and neck, liver or kidney cancer. This sample comprised CD4+ or CD8+ T cells sorted from blood, obtained in a trial of the OX40 agonist ivuxolimab. The V and J genes are TRBV19 and TRBJ2-1, with 9 junctional bases fitting TRBD2. DNA sequence: TGTGCCAGTAGTGGGCCTAGCGGGGCCCACAATGAGCAGTTCTTC. Translated, this gives CASSGPSGAHNEQFF.